The next 3 T cell receptor beta chains were all read from a single sample in a study of regulatory T cells in long-lasting Graves disease. According to the study, TCR beta libraries were built with iRepertoire HTBI primers and CDR3-region Arm-PCR. Each CDR3 protein is one row after TCRdb ran MiXCR on the multiplex PCR reads. Of about 220,000 distinct CDR3 sequences in the sample, roughly 19% were seen once. Sample time point: newly diagnosed GD, antithyroid drugs for less than 3 months. TCR sequences were obtained from RNA taken from PBMCs. These data are also associated with another study on T cells in Graves' hyperthyroidism and ophthalmopathy.

The sequences come from peripheral blood mononuclear cells (PBMCs), collected at new diagnosis, from a patient treated with antithyroid drugs. The receptors stem from a woman aged 25 to 39 with Graves disease.

This clonotype has a count of ten or more. The CDR3 region is CAAGQGRSYNEQFF. The CDR3 coding sequence is TGTGCCGCAGGACAGGGGCGATCCTACAATGAGCAGTTCTTC. V gene TRBV7-9 combines with J gene TRBJ2-1, with TRBD1 matching 9 bases. The germline gives CDR1 SEHNR, CDR2 FQNEAQ (reference sequence). The CDR3 length is 14 residues. V dropped 11 bases and J dropped 1; count of bases not matched to a gene: 6.

This clonotype has a count of ten or more. The rearrangement links TRBV20-1 to TRBJ1-3; the match to TRBD1 covers 7 bases. Germline CDR1 reads DFQATT; CDR2 reads SNEGSKA (reference sequence). The CDR3 runs to 14 residues. V lost 6 bases to trimming and J lost 2 bases; unmatched junction nucleotides: 7. CDR3 DNA: TGCAGTGCAAAATTAACAGGGGCTGGAAACACCATATATTTT. It translates to CSAKLTGAGNTIYF.

This clonotype was observed many times. The V gene is TRBV12-3 or TRBV12-4, the J gene TRBJ2-1; D is perhaps TRBD2 (6 bases). The end of the DNA aligns better with TRBJ2-5, so the J call may be wrong. The CDR3 has 13 residues. The CDR3 bases are TGTGCCAGCAACCCCGGGACTTATGAGACCCAGTACTTC. It is translated as CASNPGTYETQYF.